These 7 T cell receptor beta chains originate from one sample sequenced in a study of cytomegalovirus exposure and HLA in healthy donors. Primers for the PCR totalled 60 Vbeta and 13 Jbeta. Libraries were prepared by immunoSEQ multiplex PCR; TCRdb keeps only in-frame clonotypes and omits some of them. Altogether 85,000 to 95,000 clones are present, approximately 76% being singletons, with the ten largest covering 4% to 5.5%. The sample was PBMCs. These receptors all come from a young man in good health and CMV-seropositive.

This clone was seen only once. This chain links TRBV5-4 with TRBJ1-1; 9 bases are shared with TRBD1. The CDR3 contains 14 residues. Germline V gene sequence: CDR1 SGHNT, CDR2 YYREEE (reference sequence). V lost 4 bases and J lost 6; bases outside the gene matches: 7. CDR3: CASSPGQGAPEAFF. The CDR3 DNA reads TGTGCCAGCAGCCCGGGACAGGGTGCCCCTGAAGCTTTCTTT.

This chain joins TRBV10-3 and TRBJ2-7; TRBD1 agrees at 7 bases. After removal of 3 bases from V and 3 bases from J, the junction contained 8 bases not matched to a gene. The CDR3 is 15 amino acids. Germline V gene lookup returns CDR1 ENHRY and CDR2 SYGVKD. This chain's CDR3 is CAISESGTEIYEQYF. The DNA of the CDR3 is TGTGCCATCAGTGAATCCGGGACAGAGATCTACGAGCAGTACTTC.

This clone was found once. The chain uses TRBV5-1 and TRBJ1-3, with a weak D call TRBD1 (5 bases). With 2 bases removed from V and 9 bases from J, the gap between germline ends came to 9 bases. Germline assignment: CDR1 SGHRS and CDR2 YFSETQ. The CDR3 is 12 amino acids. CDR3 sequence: CASSFDRTTIYF. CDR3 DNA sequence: TGCGCCAGCAGCTTCGACAGAACCACCATATATTTT.

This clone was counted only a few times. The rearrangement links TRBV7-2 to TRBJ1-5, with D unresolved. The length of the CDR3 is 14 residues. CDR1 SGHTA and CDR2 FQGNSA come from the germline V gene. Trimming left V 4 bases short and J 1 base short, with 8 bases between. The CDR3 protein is CASSSTPSNQPQHF. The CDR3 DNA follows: TGTGCCAGCAGCTCGACACCGAGCAATCAGCCCCAGCATTTT.

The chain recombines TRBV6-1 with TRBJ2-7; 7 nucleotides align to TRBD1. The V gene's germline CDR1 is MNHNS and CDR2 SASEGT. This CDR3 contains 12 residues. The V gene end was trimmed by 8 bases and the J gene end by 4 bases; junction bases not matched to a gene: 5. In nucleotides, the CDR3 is TGTGCCAGCCGGGACAGATATTACGAGCAGTACGTC. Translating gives CASRDRYYEQYV.

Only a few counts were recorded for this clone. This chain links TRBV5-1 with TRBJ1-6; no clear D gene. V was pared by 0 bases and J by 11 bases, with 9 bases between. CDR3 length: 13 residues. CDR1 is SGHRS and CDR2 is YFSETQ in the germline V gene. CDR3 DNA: TGCGCCAGCAGCTTGGCCGGGGTACCACCCCTCCACTTT. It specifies CASSLAGVPPLHF. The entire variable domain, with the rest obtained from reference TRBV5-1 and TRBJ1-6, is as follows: KAGVTQTPRYLIKTRGQQVTLSCSPISGHRSVSWYQQTPGQGLQFLFEYFSETQRNKGNFPGRFSGRQFSNSRSEMNVSTLELGDSALYLCASSLAGVPPLHFGNGTRLTVT.

As DNA, the CDR3 is TGTGCCAGCAGCCCAACGACAGGGATGAACACTGAAGCTTTCTTT. This sequence encodes CASSPTTGMNTEAFF. The V and J genes are TRBV5-6 and TRBJ1-1; 7 bases agree with TRBD1. Germline CDR1 SGHDT, CDR2 YYEEEE. The V segment lost 4 bases and the J segment 0 bases; nucleotides outside the gene matches: 6. There are 15 residues in the CDR3. Drawing the rest from reference TRBV5-6 and TRBJ1-1, the complete variable domain is DAGVTQSPTHLIKTRGQQVTLRCSPKSGHDTVSWYQQALGQGPQFIFQYYEEEERQRGNFPDRFSGHQFPNYSSELNVNALLLGDSALYLCASSPTTGMNTEAFFGQGTRLTVV.